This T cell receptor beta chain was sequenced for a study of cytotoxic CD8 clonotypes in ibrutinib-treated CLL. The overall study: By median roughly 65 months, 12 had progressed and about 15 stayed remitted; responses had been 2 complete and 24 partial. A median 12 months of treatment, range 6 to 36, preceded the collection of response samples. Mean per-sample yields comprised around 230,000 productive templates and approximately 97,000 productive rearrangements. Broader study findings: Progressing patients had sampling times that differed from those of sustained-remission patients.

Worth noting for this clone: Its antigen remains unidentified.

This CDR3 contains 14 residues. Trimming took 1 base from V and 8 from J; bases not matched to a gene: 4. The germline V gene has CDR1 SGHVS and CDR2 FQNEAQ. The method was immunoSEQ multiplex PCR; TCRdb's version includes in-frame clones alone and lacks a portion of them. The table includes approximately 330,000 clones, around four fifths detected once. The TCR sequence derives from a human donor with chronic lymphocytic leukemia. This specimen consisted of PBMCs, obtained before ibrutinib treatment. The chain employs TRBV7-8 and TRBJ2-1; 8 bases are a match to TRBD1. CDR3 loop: CASSLGTGKDEQFF. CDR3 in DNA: TGTGCCAGCAGCTTAGGGACAGGGAAAGATGAGCAGTTCTTC. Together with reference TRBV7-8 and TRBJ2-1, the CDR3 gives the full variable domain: GAGVSQSPRYKVAKRGQDVALRCDPISGHVSLFWYQQALGQGPEFLTYFQNEAQLDKSGLPSDRFFAERPEGSVSTLKIQRTQQEDSAVYLCASSLGTGKDEQFFGPGTRLTVL.